What follows are 14 T cell receptor beta chains derived from one specimen sequenced in a study of shared clonotypes between healthy human individuals. TCRdb's copy holds only in-frame clones and misses some; the assay was immunoSEQ multiplex PCR. The table includes some 480,000 clones, around 80% detected once. Sequenced input: PBMCs. All receptors come from a woman aged 40 to 50 in good health. Some clones in this sample may be carry-over from other donors' samples.

V is TRBV21-1 and J is TRBJ2-7; no DNA check was done on the table's D call, TRBD1. TRBV21-1 is assigned pseudogene status. This CDR3 is built from 16 residues. CDR3: CASSKGQGAYRGEQYF. DNA of the CDR3: TGTGCCAGCAGCAAAGGCCAGGGGGCTTACCGTGGAGAGCAGTACTTC.

The chain recombines TRBV7-9 with TRBJ2-1, with 12 bases matching TRBD2. The germline V gene encodes CDR1 SEHNR and CDR2 FQNEAQ (reference sequence). CDR3 size: 16 residues. The V segment lost 5 bases and the J segment 6 bases; nucleotides outside the gene matches: 8. The CDR3 coding sequence is TGTGCCAGCAGCCAAGGACTAGCGGGGAGTAGCAATGAGCAGTTCTTC. This encodes CASSQGLAGSSNEQFF.

V is TRBV7-9 and J is TRBJ1-2; D is unresolved. V lost 2 bases to trimming and J lost 4 bases, with 11 bases between them. The germline V gene encodes CDR1 SEHNR and CDR2 FQNEAQ (reference sequence). CDR3 length equals 14 residues. Written as DNA, the CDR3 is TGTGCCAGCAGCTTACCGACCGGCGGCTATGGCTACACCTTC. Translated: CASSLPTGGYGYTF.

This rearrangement joins TRBV5-6 to TRBJ1-4, with a possible D match to TRBD1 (5 bases). The CDR3 loop spans 13 amino acids. V was shortened by 4 bases and J by 7 bases, with 11 bases between the two germline ends. Germline-derived CDR1 and CDR2 are SGHDT and YYEEEE. CDR3 loop: CASSVPGSEKLFF. DNA for the CDR3: TGTGCCAGCAGCGTCCCAGGGAGTGAAAAACTGTTTTTT.

On this clone itself: Other DNA sequences from this sample encode an identical CDR3 as well. The chain is built from TRBV5-1 and TRBJ2-3; TRBD2 aligns across 12 bases. The trim removed 2 bases at V and 5 bases at J, leaving 6 bases unmatched. CDR3 length: 16 amino acids. Germline V gene data show CDR1 as SGHRS and CDR2 as YFSETQ. CDR3 sequence (DNA): TGCGCCAGCAGCTTATCGGGACTAGCGGGCGGAGATACGCAGTATTTT. Translating gives CASSLSGLAGGDTQYF.

The chain links TRBV16 to TRBJ2-7; 10 nucleotides match TRBD2. Germline values: CDR1 KGHSY, CDR2 FQNENV. The CDR3 length is 15 residues. The J segment lost 4 bases and the V segment lost 0 bases, leaving 3 bases of the junction unmatched. CDR3 nucleotide sequence: TGTGCCAGCAGCCAATCGCCTAGCGGGAGTTACGAGCAGTACTTC. It codes for CASSQSPSGSYEQYF.

This clone was counted ten times or more. The chain carries TRBV7-3 and TRBJ2-7; TRBD2 agrees at 14 bases. CDR1 and CDR2 from the germline V gene are SGHTA and FQGTGA. With V trimmed by 2 bases and J by 4 bases, 22 bases remained unmatched. The CDR3 consists of 22 residues. DNA of the CDR3: TGTGCCAGCAGCTTAGTCCGTAAGACCCTTTCGACTAGCGGGAGGGCCGGGTACGAGCAGTACTTC. Amino acids: CASSLVRKTLSTSGRAGYEQYF. Drawing the rest from reference TRBV7-3 and TRBJ2-7, the complete variable domain is GAGVSQTPSNKVTEKGKYVELRCDPISGHTALYWYRQSLGQGPEFLIYFQGTGAADDSGLPNDRFFAVRPEGSVSTLKIQRTERGDSAVYLCASSLVRKTLSTSGRAGYEQYFGPGTRLTVT.

V is TRBV28 and J is TRBJ2-7; tentatively, D is TRBD2 (5 bases). The CDR3 spans 13 residues. Trimming stripped 6 bases from V and 2 bases from J, with 11 bases between. The germline gives CDR1 MDHEN, CDR2 SYDVKM. The CDR3 spells CASSVDYTYEQYF. The CDR3 DNA sequence: TGTGCCAGCAGCGTTGACTACACCTACGAGCAGTACTTC.

The chain is built from TRBV10-3 and TRBJ2-5; TRBD2 aligns across 7 bases. The CDR3 sequence is 13 residues long. The ends lost 2 bases at V and 5 bases at J; junction bases unmatched: 2. Germline V gives CDR1 ENHRY, CDR2 SYGVKD. For the CDR3, the DNA is TGTGCCATCAGTGAGGGCGGGAGTGAGACCCAGTACTTC. It is translated as CAISEGGSETQYF.

This chain joins TRBV5-1 and TRBJ1-4; weak D call: TRBD1 (6 bases). The CDR3 has 16 residues. V was clipped by 5 bases and J by 6 bases, with 20 bases between them. Germline-derived CDR1 and CDR2 are SGHRS and YFSETQ. The DNA for the CDR3 is TGCGCCAGCAGGCGTCGGCCGTCTGAGGGGGATGAAAAACTGTTTTTT. This gives the protein CASRRRPSEGDEKLFF.

The rearrangement uses TRBV7-8 and TRBJ1-6; D is perhaps TRBD1 (5 bases). The CDR3 loop spans 13 amino acids. Per germline, CDR1 SGHVS and CDR2 FQNEAQ. V lost 9 bases, J lost 9 bases, and 15 bases lay in between. The CDR3 here is CASCKDNRSPLHF. Written as DNA, the CDR3 is TGTGCCAGTTGTAAGGACAACCGTTCACCCCTCCACTTT.

Note on this clone: The same CDR3 can be traced to other DNA sequences in this sample. The J gene is TRBJ1-1, the V gene TRBV18; no definite D call. V lost 3 bases, J lost 3 bases, and 11 bases lay in between. Germline CDR1 KGHSH, CDR2 LQKENI. The CDR3 runs 14 residues. CDR3 amino acids: CASSPPSVDTEAFF. The CDR3 coding sequence is TGTGCCAGCTCACCGCCCTCGGTTGACACTGAAGCTTTCTTT.

V usage is TRBV4-2 and J usage is TRBJ1-5; D gene uncertain. Germline V lookup: CDR1 LGHNA, CDR2 YNFKEQ. The CDR3 covers 13 residues. Trimming stripped 5 bases from V and 0 bases from J, with 5 bases between. The chain's CDR3 is CASSLNSNQPQHF. The CDR3 nucleotides are TGTGCCAGCAGCTTAAATAGCAATCAGCCCCAGCATTTT.

The chain couples TRBV7-2 to TRBJ2-3; 11 bases agree with TRBD2. The CDR3 is 15 residues long. The trim removed 4 bases at V and 3 bases at J, leaving 3 bases unmatched. In germline, CDR1 is SGHTA, CDR2 FQGNSA. The CDR3 DNA is TGTGCCAGCAGCTATAGCGGGAGGGAGACAGATACGCAGTATTTT. Its protein product is CASSYSGRETDTQYF.